Sequencing of this T cell receptor beta chain was carried out in a study of OX40 agonist ivuxolimab in advanced cancers. Study outcomes and limitations: With doses of 0.1 to 3.0 mg/kg, CD4+ and CD8+ blood T cells had undergone clonal expansion by week 6.

Profiling relied on immunoSEQ multiplex PCR, and the TCRdb table lists in-frame clones only, not all of them. The repertoire has tens of thousands of clones, 90% of them found once; the top ten carry 6.5% to 9%. CDR1 is SGDLS, CDR2 YYNGEE, per germline. This CDR3 has 15 residues. J lost 5 bases, V lost 0 bases, and 7 bases had no gene match. Concerning this clone: Its antigen is still unknown.

The sequence was collected from an adult with an advanced solid tumor such as melanoma, head and neck, liver or kidney cancer. The gene calls are TRBV9 and TRBJ2-5; 7 bases align to TRBD1. Sequenced here: CD4+ or CD8+ T cells sorted from blood, sampled in a trial of the OX40 agonist ivuxolimab. CDR3 protein: CASSVARGPWETQYF. Here the CDR3 DNA reads TGTGCCAGCAGCGTAGCGAGGGGGCCTTGGGAGACCCAGTACTTC.